One and the same sample provided the 20 T cell receptor beta chains below, sequenced in a study of blood T cell repertoires in COVID-19. Some clones are missing from TCRdb's copy, which holds only in-frame ones; the method was immunoSEQ multiplex PCR. Altogether approximately 190,000 clones are present, about four fifths being singletons, with the ten largest covering about 6.5%. Sequencing was carried out using peripheral blood. Source of these receptors: a woman in her 40s with acute or convalescent COVID-19.

The chain is built from TRBV10-3 and TRBJ2-2, with 7 bases lining up with TRBD1. The CDR3 contains 13 residues. With V trimmed by 6 bases and J by 4 bases, 2 bases remained unmatched. Germline CDR1 is ENHRY and CDR2 is SYGVKD. The CDR3 sequence: CAIRDRSTGELFF. CDR3 sequence (DNA): TGTGCCATCAGGGACAGGAGCACCGGGGAGCTGTTTTTT.

The rearrangement uses TRBV6-1 and TRBJ2-5, with TRBD2 matching 13 bases. V lost 4 bases, J lost 4 bases, and 6 bases stayed unmatched. CDR3 size: 16 residues. Germline V gene lookup returns CDR1 MNHNS and CDR2 SASEGT. The chain's CDR3 is CASSVLAGGPGETQYF. CDR3 coding DNA: TGTGCCAGCAGTGTACTAGCGGGAGGGCCCGGAGAGACCCAGTACTTC.

V gene TRBV15 combines with J gene TRBJ2-1; 7 nucleotides align to TRBD1. This CDR3 spans 13 amino acids. Germline trimming cut 11 bases from V and 9 bases from J; bases unmatched to any gene: 13. The germline V gene encodes CDR1 LNHNV and CDR2 YYDKDF (reference sequence). CDR3 DNA sequence: TGTGCCGCTTCGCCGGGACAGCGGCTTGAGCAGTTCTTC. Protein: CAASPGQRLEQFF.

This chain uses TRBV5-1 with TRBJ1-2, with no clear D. There are 16 residues in the CDR3. The germline V and J ends were trimmed by 0 bases and 3 bases, with 15 bases remaining between them. Germline V gives CDR1 SGHRS, CDR2 YFSETQ. The CDR3 loop reads CASSLGSRALDYGYTF. The DNA for the CDR3 is TGCGCCAGCAGCTTGGGTTCGAGGGCCTTGGACTATGGCTACACCTTC.

The rearrangement links TRBV5-1 to TRBJ2-2, with D possibly matching TRBD1 (5 bases). The germline V and J ends were trimmed by 1 base and 6 bases, with 10 bases remaining between them. This CDR3 contains 14 residues. Germline V gives CDR1 SGHRS, CDR2 YFSETQ. CDR3 amino acids: CASSLILGAGELFF. CDR3 nucleotide sequence: TGCGCCAGCAGCTTGATATTAGGGGCCGGGGAGCTGTTTTTT.

This clone was detected a few times. This sample includes further DNA sequences coding for the same CDR3. The chain couples TRBV27 to TRBJ1-1; no clear D gene. CDR1 and CDR2 (germline): MNHEY, SMNVEV (reference sequence). Trimming removed 0 bases at V and 5 bases at J, with 7 bases between. The CDR3 spans 13 residues. The CDR3 DNA reads as TGTGCCAGCAGTTTATCTACGGGTACTGAAGCTTTCTTT. Its translation: CASSLSTGTEAFF.

The gene calls are TRBV9 and TRBJ1-6; 8 bases align to TRBD1. Trimming at V came to 4 bases and at J to 8 bases, leaving 8 bases not matched to a gene. CDR3 size: 15 residues. Germline V gene data show CDR1 as SGDLS and CDR2 as YYNGEE. The CDR3 is CASSPWTGSDSPLHF. DNA of the CDR3: TGTGCCAGCAGCCCGTGGACAGGGTCTGATTCACCCCTCCACTTT. The complete variable domain, with remaining parts taken from reference TRBV9 and TRBJ1-6, reads DSGVTQTPKHLITATGQRVTLRCSPRSGDLSVYWYQQSLDQGLQFLIQYYNGEERAKGNILERFSAQQFPDLHSELNLSSLELGDSALYFCASSPWTGSDSPLHFGNGTRLTVT.

CDR3 protein: CASSSRVGSYEQYF. CDR3 bases: TGCGCCAGCAGCTCCAGGGTGGGCTCCTACGAGCAGTACTTC. This chain joins TRBV5-1 and TRBJ2-7; D may be TRBD1 (5 bases). CDR1 SGHRS and CDR2 YFSETQ come from the germline V gene. This CDR3 is built from 14 residues. Deletions cut 3 bases from V and 0 bases from J, with 10 bases between.

V gene TRBV2 combines with J gene TRBJ1-4; D unresolved. Germline V gives CDR1 SNHLY, CDR2 FYNNEI. This CDR3 contains 13 residues. Trimming removed 6 bases from V and 5 bases from J, with 10 bases in between. The CDR3 is CASREVFNEKLFF. The CDR3 DNA reads TGTGCCAGCAGAGAGGTGTTCAATGAAAAACTGTTTTTT.

CDR3: CASSRNPTGSNSPLHF. The CDR3 DNA reads TGTGCCAGCAGTCGGAATCCGACAGGGTCCAATTCACCCCTCCACTTT. The V call is TRBV7-3, the J call TRBJ1-6; 7 positions agree with TRBD1. The J segment lost 7 bases and the V segment lost 6 bases, leaving 12 bases of the junction unmatched. This CDR3 comprises 16 residues. CDR1 and CDR2 (germline): SGHTA, FQGTGA.

The V gene is TRBV7-2, the J gene TRBJ2-5, with D tentatively TRBD2 (6 bases). This CDR3 is 15 amino acids long. V was trimmed by 0 bases and J by 5 bases, leaving 13 bases between them. CDR1 is SGHTA and CDR2 is FQGNSA in the germline V gene. CDR3 protein: CASSLAGSRRETQYF. The CDR3 DNA reads as TGTGCCAGCAGCTTAGCCGGGAGTCGGAGGGAGACCCAGTACTTC.

This sequence joins TRBV29-1 and TRBJ2-1, with 12 bases aligning to TRBD2. CDR1 and CDR2 from the germline V gene are SQVTM and ANQGSEA. The length of the CDR3 is 14 residues. Trimming cost V 7 bases and J 5 bases; bases outside gene matches: 6. This CDR3 is CSGVASGRDNEQFF. The CDR3 coding sequence is TGCAGCGGGGTAGCTAGCGGGAGGGACAATGAGCAGTTCTTC.

The gene calls are TRBV2 and TRBJ2-5; no definite D call. The CDR3 consists of 15 residues. Between the trimmed V and J ends, which lost 2 bases and 3 bases, there was a span of 13 bases. Germline CDR1 is SNHLY and CDR2 is FYNNEI. CDR3 loop: CASSESGFLKETQYF. CDR3 nucleotides: TGTGCCAGCAGTGAATCCGGGTTCTTGAAAGAGACCCAGTACTTC.

The chain combines TRBV5-1 with TRBJ1-2; a weak D match, TRBD1 (5 bases). The CDR3 consists of 15 residues. V was shortened by 1 base and J by 8 bases, with 18 bases between the two germline ends. Germline CDR1 reads SGHRS; CDR2 reads YFSETQ. CDR3 DNA sequence: TGCGCCAGCAGCTTGTTTGGGCAGGGTGAGGACGGCTACACCTTC. It yields the protein CASSLFGQGEDGYTF. Full variable domain (rest looked up from reference TRBV5-1 and TRBJ1-2): KAGVTQTPRYLIKTRGQQVTLSCSPISGHRSVSWYQQTPGQGLQFLFEYFSETQRNKGNFPGRFSGRQFSNSRSEMNVSTLELGDSALYLCASSLFGQGEDGYTFGSGTRLTVV.

The gene calls are TRBV27 and TRBJ2-7; 8 nucleotides match TRBD1. The CDR3 is 14 residues long. The germline CDR1 and CDR2 sequences are MNHEY and SMNVEV (reference sequence). V lost 6 bases to trimming and J lost 3 bases; unmatched junction nucleotides: 7. CDR3 nucleotide sequence: TGTGCCAGCAGAAGACAGGGGTCTTACTACGAGCAGTACTTC. Translation: CASRRQGSYYEQYF.

This clone has just one count. The chain couples TRBV5-1 to TRBJ2-1; 7 nucleotides agree with TRBD1. Germline V gene lookup returns CDR1 SGHRS and CDR2 YFSETQ. J lost 6 bases, V lost 4 bases, and 10 bases had no gene match. The CDR3 contains 15 residues. The CDR3, as DNA: TGCGCCAGCAGCCCTGGGACAGCCCGTGGCAATGAGCAGTTCTTC. Its translation: CASSPGTARGNEQFF.

The chain carries TRBV5-1 and TRBJ1-1, with D unclear. Germline-derived CDR1 and CDR2 are SGHRS and YFSETQ. The germline V and J ends were trimmed by 2 bases and 4 bases, with 18 bases remaining between them. CDR3 length: 16 residues. CDR3 DNA sequence: TGCGCCAGCAGCTTAAGTCAGTCAGGAGAGGGCACTGAAGCTTTCTTT. It translates to CASSLSQSGEGTEAFF.

The chain is built from TRBV27 and TRBJ2-7; a possible D gene is TRBD2 (5 bases). This CDR3 contains 11 residues. The germline gives CDR1 MNHEY, CDR2 SMNVEV (reference sequence). The V gene lost 8 bases and the J gene lost 9 bases, with 14 bases spanning the gap. CDR3 region: CASGNSGAQYF. The CDR3 nucleotides are TGTGCCAGCGGTAACAGCGGCGCGCAGTACTTC.

The V gene is TRBV27, the J gene TRBJ1-1, with 7 bases fitting TRBD1. V lost 0 bases, J lost 1 base, and 11 bases stayed unmatched. This CDR3 comprises 18 residues. CDR1 and CDR2 (germline): MNHEY, SMNVEV (reference sequence). This CDR3 is CASSLSRTGTFTNTEAFF. CDR3 nucleotide sequence: TGTGCCAGCAGTTTATCGAGGACAGGAACCTTTACGAACACTGAAGCTTTCTTT.

The V call is TRBV5-6, the J call TRBJ1-5; D gene uncertain. CDR3 length: 16 residues. V dropped 0 bases and J dropped 1 base, with 11 bases sitting between them. Germline V gene data show CDR1 as SGHDT and CDR2 as YYEEEE. CDR3 DNA sequence: TGTGCCAGCAGCTTGGGCACTCGAGGGAGCAATCAGCCCCAGCATTTT. Its translation is CASSLGTRGSNQPQHF.